This T cell receptor beta chain was recovered during a study of cytomegalovirus exposure and HLA in healthy donors. Overall study findings and caveats: In a later analysis, DRB1 alleles had the most associated TCRs; HLA-C alleles the fewest. A later analysis appeared to link common viral pathogens to several of the most significant clusters.

Amplification used 60 Vbeta primers and 13 Jbeta primers. TCRdb's copy holds only in-frame clones and misses some; the assay was immunoSEQ multiplex PCR. The sample holds 130,000 or so clones, over 8.5% seen once. As for this clone: Its antigen is undetermined.

It was healthy bone marrow donors who served as donors. CDR1 is ENHRY, CDR2 SYGVKD, per germline. The CDR3 loop spans 12 amino acids. V was pared by 4 bases and J by 7 bases, with 10 bases between. V and J are TRBV10-3 and TRBJ1-1, with no clear D. The clonotype originates from a woman between 35 and 50 years old in good health and CMV-seropositive. Material for sequencing was PBMCs. The CDR3 loop reads CAISGDLVEAFF. In DNA, the CDR3 is TGTGCCATCAGTGGAGATCTGGTTGAAGCTTTCTTT.